Listed below are T cell receptor beta chains from one sample, sequenced in a study of human CD8 memory T cell subsets. TCRdb reprocessed the 5' RACE reads, with one entry per CDR3 protein and no DNA. Its clone listing holds about 17,000 distinct CDR3 sequences. Sample: CD8+ stem-like memory T cells (TSCM and TCM) sorted from PBMCs. The receptors here all came from a human donor in good health. CDR3s include the opening cysteine and the closing phenylalanine or tryptophan. The size field is filled for only some rows; it gives once, few, many or a size class.

J gene: TRBJ1-5
clone size: NA
V gene: TRBV19
CDR3 protein: CASSIAGAYNQPQHF

J gene: TRBJ2-3
clone size: NA
V gene: TRBV4-1
CDR3 protein: CASSQTQAGTGKTDTQYF

J gene: TRBJ1-5
clone size: NA
V gene: TRBV24-1
CDR3 protein: CATSEGFGSNQPQHF

J gene: TRBJ2-1
clone size: NA
V gene: TRBV5-1
CDR3 protein: CASSLVAGSRNNEQFF

J gene: TRBJ2-7
clone size: NA
V gene: TRBV29-1
CDR3 protein: CSVEDPADGYEQYF

J gene: TRBJ1-1
clone size: medium-sized
V gene: TRBV7-9
CDR3 protein: CASSSETGNTEAFF

J gene: TRBJ2-1
clone size: medium-sized
V gene: TRBV6-5
CDR3 protein: CASSYGTPNNEQFF

J gene: TRBJ2-7
clone size: NA
V gene: TRBV4-1
CDR3 protein: CASSQGTSGTYEQYF

J gene: TRBJ2-1
clone size: NA
V gene: TRBV4-3
CDR3 protein: CASSQDRDRDNEQFF

J gene: TRBJ1-3
clone size: NA
V gene: TRBV29-1
CDR3 protein: CSAYRGSGNTIYF

J gene: TRBJ1-4
clone size: NA
V gene: TRBV28
CDR3 protein: CASTGTGDEKLFF

J gene: TRBJ2-3
clone size: medium-sized
V gene: TRBV5-1
CDR3 protein: CASSLGTASTDTQYF

J gene: TRBJ2-7
clone size: NA
V gene: TRBV27
CDR3 protein: CASRAGTGIEQYF

J gene: TRBJ2-3
clone size: NA
V gene: TRBV10-3
CDR3 protein: CAISESSAGGGASDTQYF

J gene: TRBJ2-7
clone size: NA
V gene: TRBV19
CDR3 protein: CASMSATSSYEQYF

J gene: TRBJ2-7
clone size: NA
V gene: TRBV3-1
CDR3 protein: CASSQDGSAGEEQYF

J gene: TRBJ2-3
clone size: NA
V gene: TRBV12-3/TRBV12-4
CDR3 protein: CASSPTIQDTQYF

J gene: TRBJ2-1
clone size: NA
V gene: TRBV10-3
CDR3 protein: CAIKSSSSYNEQFF

J gene: TRBJ2-3
clone size: NA
V gene: TRBV6-5
CDR3 protein: CASSYGSLGTDTQYF

J gene: TRBJ2-7
clone size: NA
V gene: TRBV7-8
CDR3 protein: CASSAGLAGYEQYF

J gene: TRBJ2-7
clone size: NA
V gene: TRBV5-1
CDR3 protein: CASHPGQGIYEQYF

J gene: TRBJ1-1
clone size: NA
V gene: TRBV7-6
CDR3 protein: CASSLSTANTEAFF

J gene: TRBJ2-5
clone size: NA
V gene: TRBV7-2
CDR3 protein: CASSFGGTLGAQYF

J gene: TRBJ1-1
clone size: medium-sized
V gene: TRBV29-1
CDR3 protein: CSVPVGYTEAFF

J gene: TRBJ1-1
clone size: NA
V gene: TRBV29-1
CDR3 protein: CSVRTREYTEAFF

J gene: TRBJ2-7
clone size: NA
V gene: TRBV4-3
CDR3 protein: CASSQGTSGLAYEQYF

J gene: TRBJ2-5
clone size: NA
V gene: TRBV7-9
CDR3 protein: CASSPPLASGTSETQYF

J gene: TRBJ2-4
clone size: medium-sized
V gene: TRBV7-9
CDR3 protein: CASSPIGAKNIQYF

J gene: TRBJ2-3
clone size: NA
V gene: TRBV10-3
CDR3 protein: CAISGDTRGDTQYF

J gene: TRBJ2-7
clone size: NA
V gene: TRBV9
CDR3 protein: CASTPGGLPGFEQYF

J gene: TRBJ2-1
clone size: NA
V gene: TRBV12-3/TRBV12-4
CDR3 protein: CASSLKDRITYNEQFF

J gene: TRBJ2-1
clone size: NA
V gene: TRBV28
CDR3 protein: CASSLRGAKDEQFF

J gene: TRBJ1-1
clone size: NA
V gene: TRBV19
CDR3 protein: CASSPQEGFTEAFF

J gene: TRBJ2-7
clone size: NA
V gene: TRBV2
CDR3 protein: CASKDSARAEQYF

J gene: TRBJ1-4
clone size: NA
V gene: TRBV11-2
CDR3 protein: CASSPLKDGRANEKLFF

J gene: TRBJ2-7
clone size: NA
V gene: TRBV7-2
CDR3 protein: CASSSRTTYEQYF

J gene: TRBJ2-1
clone size: NA
V gene: TRBV14
CDR3 protein: CASSPLGPNEQFF

J gene: TRBJ2-3
clone size: NA
V gene: TRBV29-1
CDR3 protein: CSAAVRRAGEDTQYF

J gene: TRBJ2-7
clone size: NA
V gene: TRBV5-4
CDR3 protein: CASSLGQRSYEQYF

J gene: TRBJ2-1
clone size: NA
V gene: TRBV19
CDR3 protein: CASSIGGGDQQFF

J gene: TRBJ1-1
clone size: NA
V gene: TRBV7-9
CDR3 protein: CASSLAGTTEAFF